These 10 T cell receptor beta chains were sequenced from one sample in a study of T-cell reconstitution after alpha-beta-depleted transplantation in children. This sample's TCRbeta library carried unique molecular identifier barcodes. TCRdb processed the PCR reads anew with MiXCR; each CDR3 protein has one entry. The sample includes 200,000 to 300,000 distinct CDR3 sequences, approximately 24% of them seen just once. The specimen comprised PBMCs, mostly from graft donor cells, sampled 360 days after TCRalphabeta/CD19-depleted stem cell transplant. The source of these receptors is a female patient between 2 and 15 years old who had a stem cell transplant for congenital amegakaryocytic thrombocytopenia, so the T cells may come from the graft donor.

This clonotype was detected ten times or more. V is TRBV24-1 and J is TRBJ2-3, with TRBD2 identical over 8 bases. J gave up 4 bases and V 3 bases, and 5 bases lay outside the gene matches. Germline V gene lookup returns CDR1 KGHDR and CDR2 SFDVKD. The CDR3 extends over 15 amino acids. The chain's CDR3 is CATSDPSGGADTQYF. The DNA of the CDR3 is TGTGCCACCAGTGATCCCAGCGGGGGTGCAGATACGCAGTATTTT.

The chain employs TRBV29-1 and TRBJ2-5; D gene ambiguous. V was shortened by 5 bases and J by 1 base, with 5 bases between the two germline ends. Germline CDR1 is SQVTM and CDR2 is ANQGSEA. This CDR3 is built from 11 residues. The CDR3 spells CSVTIQETQYF. CDR3 in DNA: TGCAGCGTTACCATCCAAGAGACCCAGTACTTC.

The chain combines TRBV15 with TRBJ2-2, with 7 bases matching TRBD2. The germline V gene encodes CDR1 LNHNV and CDR2 YYDKDF (reference sequence). Germline trimming cut 3 bases from V and 7 bases from J; bases unmatched to any gene: 5. The CDR3 extends over 14 amino acids. CDR3 coding DNA: TGTGCCACCAGCAGGCGGGAGACCGTCGGGGAGCTGTTTTTT. Translation gives CATSRRETVGELFF.

In this sample, this clonotype turned up a few times. The CDR3 is CASSFSGAPGGYTF. DNA for the CDR3: TGTGCCAGCAGTTTTAGCGGGGCGCCCGGCGGCTACACCTTC. The V and J genes are TRBV12-3 or TRBV12-4 and TRBJ1-2, with a possible D match to TRBD1 (5 bases). V dropped 3 bases and J dropped 8 bases, with 16 bases sitting between them. The length of the CDR3 is 14 residues.

The chain uses TRBV7-2 and TRBJ2-7; 7 nucleotides match TRBD2. With V trimmed by 4 bases and J by 3 bases, 12 bases remained unmatched. The V gene's germline CDR1 is SGHTA and CDR2 FQGNSA. This CDR3 is built from 16 residues. CDR3 nucleotide sequence: TGTGCCAGCAGCTCAGCGGGCGGGAGAGCGAACTACGAGCAGTACTTC. Translating gives CASSSAGGRANYEQYF.

The chain joins TRBV20-1 to TRBJ1-1; the match to TRBD1 covers 7 bases. With 0 bases clipped from V and 0 bases from J, the junction kept 4 bases outside the gene matches. Looked up from germline, CDR1 is DFQATT and CDR2 is SNEGSKA (reference sequence). CDR3 length: 15 amino acids. CDR3 nucleotides: TGCAGTGCTAGAGATCTGGGACAGATGAACACTGAAGCTTTCTTT. Translating gives CSARDLGQMNTEAFF.

This clonotype came up a few times. V gene TRBV4-3 combines with J gene TRBJ1-1; D gene ambiguous. The V end was cut by 2 bases, the J end by 4 bases, with 11 bases between. Per germline, CDR1 LGHNA and CDR2 YSLEER. The CDR3 covers 14 residues. As DNA, the CDR3 is TGCGCCAGCAGCCAACTTGACGGAACCACTGAAGCTTTCTTT. Protein sequence: CASSQLDGTTEAFF.

The table lists this clonotype with many counts. The chain uses TRBV7-2 and TRBJ2-7, with D maybe TRBD2 (5 bases). Trimming stripped 2 bases from V and 1 base from J, with 9 bases between. The CDR3 totals 14 residues. Germline V gene sequence: CDR1 SGHTA, CDR2 FQGNSA. The CDR3 spells CASSLSGTSYEQYF. In DNA form, the CDR3 reads TGTGCCAGCAGCTTAAGCGGAACATCCTACGAGCAGTACTTC. Combining the CDR3 with reference TRBV7-2 and TRBJ2-7 gives the whole variable domain GAGVSQSPSNKVTEKGKDVELRCDPISGHTALYWYRQSLGQGLEFLIYFQGNSAPDKSGLPSDRFSAERTGGSVSTLTIQRTQQEDSAVYLCASSLSGTSYEQYFGPGTRLTVT.

The table lists this clonotype with a few counts. The V gene is TRBV20-1, the J gene TRBJ2-7; D is possibly TRBD1 or TRBD2 (6 bases each). Trimming cost V 4 bases and J 2 bases, with 18 bases left between them. Germline V lookup: CDR1 DFQATT, CDR2 SNEGSKA (reference sequence). CDR3 length: 15 residues. In DNA form, the CDR3 reads TGCAGTGCTAAGGGGGGTAGGGCGGCAGCCTACGAGCAGTACTTC. Translation gives CSAKGGRAAAYEQYF.

The chain carries TRBV27 and TRBJ2-4; perhaps TRBD2 as D (5 bases). Per germline, CDR1 MNHEY and CDR2 SMNVEV (reference sequence). V lost 4 bases, J lost 9 bases, and 19 bases lay in between. The CDR3 sequence is 15 residues long. The CDR3 nucleotides are TGTGCCAGCAGTTCGAGACTAAGGGCGGATTCCATTCAGTACTTC. This gives the protein CASSSRLRADSIQYF.